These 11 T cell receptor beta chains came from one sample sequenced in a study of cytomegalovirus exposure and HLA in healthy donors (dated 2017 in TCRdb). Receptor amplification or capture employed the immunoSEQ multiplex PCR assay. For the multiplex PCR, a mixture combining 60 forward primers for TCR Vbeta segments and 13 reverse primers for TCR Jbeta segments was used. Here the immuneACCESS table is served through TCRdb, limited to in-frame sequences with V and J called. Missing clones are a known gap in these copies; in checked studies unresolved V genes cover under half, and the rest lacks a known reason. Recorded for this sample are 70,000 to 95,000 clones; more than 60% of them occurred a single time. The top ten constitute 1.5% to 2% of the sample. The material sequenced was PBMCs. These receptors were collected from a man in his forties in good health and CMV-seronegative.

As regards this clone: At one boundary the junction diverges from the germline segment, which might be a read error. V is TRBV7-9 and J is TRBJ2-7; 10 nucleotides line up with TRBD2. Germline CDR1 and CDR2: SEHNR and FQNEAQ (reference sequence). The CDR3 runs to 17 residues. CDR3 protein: CSSSNSNGLAGVYEQYF. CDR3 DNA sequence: TGTTCCAGCAGCAACTCAAACGGGCTAGCGGGAGTTTACGAGCAGTACTTC.

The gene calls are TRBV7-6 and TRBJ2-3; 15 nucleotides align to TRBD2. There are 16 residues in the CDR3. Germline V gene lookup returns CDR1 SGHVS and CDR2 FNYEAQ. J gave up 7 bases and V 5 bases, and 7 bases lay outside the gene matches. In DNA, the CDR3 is TGTGCCAGCAGCCTTGGGACTAGCGGGAGGCTAAATACGCAGTATTTT. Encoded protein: CASSLGTSGRLNTQYF.

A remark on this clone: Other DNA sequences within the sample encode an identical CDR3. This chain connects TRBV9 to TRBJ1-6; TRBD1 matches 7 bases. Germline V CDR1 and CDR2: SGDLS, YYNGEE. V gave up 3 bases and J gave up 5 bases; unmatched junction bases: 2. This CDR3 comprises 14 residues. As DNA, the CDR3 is TGTGCCAGCAGCGAGGGACAGCATAATTCACCCCTCCACTTT. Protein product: CASSEGQHNSPLHF.

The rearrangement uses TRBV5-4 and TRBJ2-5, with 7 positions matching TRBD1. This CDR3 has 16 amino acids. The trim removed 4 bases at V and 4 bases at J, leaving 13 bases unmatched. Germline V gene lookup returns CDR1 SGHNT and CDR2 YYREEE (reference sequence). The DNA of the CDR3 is TGTGCCAGCAGCAACGCTCGAGACAGGGTTCGAGAGACCCAGTACTTC. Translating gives CASSNARDRVRETQYF.

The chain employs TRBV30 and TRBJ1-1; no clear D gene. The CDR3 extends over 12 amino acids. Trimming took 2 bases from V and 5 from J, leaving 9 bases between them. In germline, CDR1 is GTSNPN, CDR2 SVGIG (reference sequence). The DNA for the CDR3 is TGTGCCTGGAGTACGTCGGGAACTGAAGCTTTCTTT. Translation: CAWSTSGTEAFF.

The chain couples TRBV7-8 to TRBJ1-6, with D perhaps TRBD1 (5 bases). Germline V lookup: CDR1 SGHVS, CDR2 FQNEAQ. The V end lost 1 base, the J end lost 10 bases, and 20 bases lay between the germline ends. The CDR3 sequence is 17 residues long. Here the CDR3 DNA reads TGTGCCAGCAGCTTAGGGCAGGTGGGCAGGGTTTTATCACCCCTCCACTTT. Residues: CASSLGQVGRVLSPLHF.

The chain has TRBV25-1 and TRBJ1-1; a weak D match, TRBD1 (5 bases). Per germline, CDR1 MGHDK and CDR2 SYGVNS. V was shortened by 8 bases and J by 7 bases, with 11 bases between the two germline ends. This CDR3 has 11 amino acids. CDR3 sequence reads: CASGGALEAFF. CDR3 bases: TGTGCCAGCGGTGGGGCCCTTGAAGCTTTCTTT.

CDR3 sequence reads: CASTLYIGTGYGYTF. CDR3 nucleotide sequence: TGTGCCAGCACCCTATATATAGGGACAGGCTATGGCTACACCTTC. The genes are TRBV7-9 and TRBJ1-2, with 8 bases aligning to TRBD1. The CDR3 runs to 15 residues. After removal of 7 bases from V and 4 bases from J, the junction contained 11 bases not matched to a gene. CDR1 and CDR2 from the germline V gene are SEHNR and FQNEAQ (reference sequence).

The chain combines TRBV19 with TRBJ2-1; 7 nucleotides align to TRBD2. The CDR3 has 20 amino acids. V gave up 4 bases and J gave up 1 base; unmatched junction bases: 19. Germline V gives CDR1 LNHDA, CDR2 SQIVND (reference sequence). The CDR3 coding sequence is TGTGCCAGTAGTAGTCCCGGCACTAGCGCTCCCGAACTTTCCTACAATGAGCAGTTCTTC. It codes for CASSSPGTSAPELSYNEQFF.

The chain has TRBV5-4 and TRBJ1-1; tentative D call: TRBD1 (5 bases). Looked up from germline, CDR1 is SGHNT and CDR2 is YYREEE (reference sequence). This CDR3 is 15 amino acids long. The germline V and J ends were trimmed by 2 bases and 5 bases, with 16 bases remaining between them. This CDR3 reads CASSFGWTPPTEAFF. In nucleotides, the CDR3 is TGTGCCAGCAGCTTTGGTTGGACACCTCCGACTGAAGCTTTCTTT.

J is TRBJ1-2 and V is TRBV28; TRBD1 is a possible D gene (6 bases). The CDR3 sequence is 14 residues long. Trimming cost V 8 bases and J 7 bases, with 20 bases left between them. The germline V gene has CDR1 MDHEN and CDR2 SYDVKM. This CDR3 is CASGRTDRSGGYTF. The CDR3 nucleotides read TGTGCCAGCGGTAGAACAGACAGGTCCGGTGGCTACACCTTC.